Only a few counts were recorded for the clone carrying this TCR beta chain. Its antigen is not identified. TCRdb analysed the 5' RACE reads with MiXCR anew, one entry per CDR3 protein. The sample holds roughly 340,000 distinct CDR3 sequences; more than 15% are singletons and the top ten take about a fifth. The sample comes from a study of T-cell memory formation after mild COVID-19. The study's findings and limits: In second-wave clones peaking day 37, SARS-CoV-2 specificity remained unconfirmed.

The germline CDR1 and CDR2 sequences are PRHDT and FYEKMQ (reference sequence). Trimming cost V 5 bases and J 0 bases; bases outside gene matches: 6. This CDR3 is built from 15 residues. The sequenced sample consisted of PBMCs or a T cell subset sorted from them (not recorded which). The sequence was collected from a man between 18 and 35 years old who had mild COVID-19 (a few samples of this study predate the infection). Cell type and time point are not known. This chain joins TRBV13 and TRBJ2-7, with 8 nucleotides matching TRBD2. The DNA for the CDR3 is TGTGCCAGCAGCCCGGGGGGGGGCAGCTCCTACGAGCAGTACTTC. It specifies CASSPGGGSSYEQYF.